This T cell receptor (beta chain) is drawn from a study of OX40 agonist ivuxolimab in advanced cancers. Sequenced by immunoSEQ multiplex PCR; TCRdb stores in-frame clones only, minus some. The sample shows around 72,000 clones, about 86% of them seen only once. Baseline was the first blood sampling point, followed by cycle 4 day 1 and cycle 7 day 1. Germline V gene data show CDR1 as MNHNY and CDR2 as SVGAGI (reference sequence). This CDR3 is 16 amino acids long. V was pared by 5 bases and J by 0 bases, with 15 bases between. The source of this sequence is an adult with an advanced solid tumor such as melanoma, head and neck, liver or kidney cancer. The source was CD4+ or CD8+ T cells sorted from blood, collected in a trial of the OX40 agonist ivuxolimab. The chain links TRBV6-6 to TRBJ2-3; D remains ambiguous. In DNA, the CDR3 is TGTGCCAGCAGTCCCCTTGTGTCTCCTAGCACAGATACGCAGTATTTT. Translated, it gives CASSPLVSPSTDTQYF.